The T cell receptor beta chain described here comes from a study of OX40 agonist ivuxolimab in advanced cancers. Repertoires were generated with immunoSEQ multiplex PCR, while TCRdb's copy carries only in-frame clones and drops some. The table includes about 90,000 clones, more than 80% detected once. In its sample, this clone was seen a few times. The source was CD4+ or CD8+ T cells sorted from blood, collected in a trial of the OX40 agonist ivuxolimab. This receptor was obtained from an adult with an advanced solid tumor such as melanoma, head and neck, liver or kidney cancer.

CDR3 bases: TGTGCCAGCGAGGGCAATACTAATGGCTACACCTTC. Its translation is CASEGNTNGYTF. This chain connects TRBV6-1 to TRBJ1-2, with D uncertain. Germline V lookup: CDR1 MNHNS, CDR2 SASEGT. This CDR3 comprises 12 residues. The V gene lost 8 bases and the J gene lost 6 bases, with 13 bases spanning the gap.